A selection of T cell receptor beta chains follows, all from one sample in a study of blood T cells in healthy people across ages. MiXCR was run by TCRdb on the 5' RACE reads, yielding one entry per CDR3 protein. The data show fewer than 950,000 distinct CDR3 sequences, with about 48% seen just once and 40% to 50% held by the top ten. Sample: blood. The receptor set was obtained from a man older than 75 in good health. Each CDR3 is given with its conserved first and last residue. D genes are given only for firm matches. Clone sizes are given selectively: once, few, many, or a class where the clone is expanded.

clone size	D gene	V gene	J gene	CDR3 DNA	CDR3 protein
-	TRBD2	TRBV6-1	TRBJ2-2	TGTGCCAGCAGCCTTGGGGGGGGCGGGGAGCTGTTTTTT	CASSLGGGGELFF
-	TRBD1	TRBV6-6	TRBJ2-3	TGTGCCAGCAGTGACTCCGAAGGGGACAGATACGCGTATTTT	CASSDSEGDRYAYF
few	-	TRBV29-1	TRBJ1-6	TGCAGCGTTCAGGAAGGGCAAAATTCACCCCTCCACTTT	CSVQEGQNSPLHF
-	TRBD2	TRBV19	TRBJ2-1	TGTGCCAGTAGGAGACTAGCGGGGGACAATGAGCAGTTCTTC	CASRRLAGDNEQFF
once	TRBD1	TRBV6-5	TRBJ1-1	TGTGCCAGCAGGCCAACAGGGGCGGGCACTGAAGCTTTCTTT	CASRPTGAGTEAFF
-	-	TRBV12-1	TRBJ2-1	TGTGCCGGCAGCCTGGGGGACGACGAGCAGTTCTTC	CAGSLGDDEQFF
-	TRBD2	TRBV12-3/TRBV12-4	TRBJ2-5	TGTGCCAGCGCGGGGAGGGAGCAGTACTTC	CASAGREQYF
many	TRBD1	TRBV28	TRBJ2-3	TGTGCCAGCATCATAGGGCAGGGGGCGCGTAGAGATACGCAGTATTTT	CASIIGQGARRDTQYF
few	TRBD1	TRBV5-1	TRBJ2-7	TGCGCCAGCAGCTCACAGGGGGCCCCCTCCTACGAGCAGTACTTC	CASSSQGAPSYEQYF
-	-	TRBV5-1	TRBJ2-7	TGCGCCAGCAGCTCAGACAAGAGCGAGCAGTACTTC	CASSSDKSEQYF
-	TRBD2	TRBV6-2/TRBV6-3	TRBJ2-1	TGTGTCAGCAGTTTACTAGCGGGAGGAGGCGATGAGCAGTTCTTC	CVSSLLAGGGDEQFF
-	-	TRBV20-1	TRBJ2-5	TGCAGTGCTAGAGATTGGGGTCAGACCCAGTACTTC	CSARDWGQTQYF
few	TRBD1	TRBV10-3	TRBJ1-2	TGTGCCATCACCGCCGACAGGGCGTCGGGCTACACCTTC	CAITADRASGYTF
-	-	TRBV10-2	TRBJ2-7	TGCGCCAGCTTTGCTCTGGATACCTACGAGCAGTACTTC	CASFALDTYEQYF